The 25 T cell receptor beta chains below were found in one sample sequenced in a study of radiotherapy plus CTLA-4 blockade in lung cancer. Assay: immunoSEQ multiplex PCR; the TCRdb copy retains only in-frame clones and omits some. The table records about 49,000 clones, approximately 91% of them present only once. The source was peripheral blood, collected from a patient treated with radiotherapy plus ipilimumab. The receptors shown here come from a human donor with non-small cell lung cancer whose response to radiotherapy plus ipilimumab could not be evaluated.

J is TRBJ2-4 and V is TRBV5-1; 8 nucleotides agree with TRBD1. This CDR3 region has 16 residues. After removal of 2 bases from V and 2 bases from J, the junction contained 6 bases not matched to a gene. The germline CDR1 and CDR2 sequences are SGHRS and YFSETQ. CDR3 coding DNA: TGCGCCAGCAGCTTCAGGGGGCGCGATTCCAAAAACATTCAGTACTTC. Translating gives CASSFRGRDSKNIQYF.

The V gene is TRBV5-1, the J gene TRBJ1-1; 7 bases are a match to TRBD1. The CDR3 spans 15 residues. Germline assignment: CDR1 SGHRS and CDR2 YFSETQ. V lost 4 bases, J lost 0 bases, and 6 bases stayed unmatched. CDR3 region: CASSVAQGLNTEAFF. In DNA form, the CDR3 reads TGCGCCAGCAGCGTCGCACAGGGGTTGAACACTGAAGCTTTCTTT.

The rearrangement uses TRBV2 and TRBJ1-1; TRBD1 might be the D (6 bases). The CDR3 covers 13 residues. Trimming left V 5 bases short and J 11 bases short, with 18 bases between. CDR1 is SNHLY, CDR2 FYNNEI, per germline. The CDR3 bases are TGTGCCAGCAGTTTTGGTTGGACAGAATCGGCTTTCTTT. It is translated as CASSFGWTESAFF.

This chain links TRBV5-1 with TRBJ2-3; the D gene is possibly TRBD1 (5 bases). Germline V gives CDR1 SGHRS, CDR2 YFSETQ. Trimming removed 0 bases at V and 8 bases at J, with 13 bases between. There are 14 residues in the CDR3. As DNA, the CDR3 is TGCGCCAGCAGCTTGGCCGCAGGGAAGGCTACGCAGTATTTT. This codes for CASSLAAGKATQYF. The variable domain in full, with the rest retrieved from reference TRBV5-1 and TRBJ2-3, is KAGVTQTPRYLIKTRGQQVTLSCSPISGHRSVSWYQQTPGQGLQFLFEYFSETQRNKGNFPGRFSGRQFSNSRSEMNVSTLELGDSALYLCASSLAAGKATQYFGPGTRLTVL.

This CDR3 is CASSAYTTGVGQPQHF. DNA for the CDR3: TGTGCCAGCAGCGCCTATACGACAGGGGTTGGTCAGCCCCAGCATTTT. This sequence joins TRBV7-8 and TRBJ1-5; TRBD1 aligns across 8 bases. V was pared by 5 bases and J by 6 bases, with 12 bases of the junction left unmatched. There are 16 residues in the CDR3. Germline-derived CDR1 and CDR2 are SGHVS and FQNEAQ.

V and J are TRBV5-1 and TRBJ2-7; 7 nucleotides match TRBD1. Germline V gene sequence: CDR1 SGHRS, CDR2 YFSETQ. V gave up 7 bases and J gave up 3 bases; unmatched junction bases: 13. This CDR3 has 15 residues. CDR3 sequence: CASALGQASFYEQYF. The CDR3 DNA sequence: TGCGCCAGCGCCCTCGGACAGGCATCATTCTACGAGCAGTACTTC. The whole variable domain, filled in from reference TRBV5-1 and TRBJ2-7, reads KAGVTQTPRYLIKTRGQQVTLSCSPISGHRSVSWYQQTPGQGLQFLFEYFSETQRNKGNFPGRFSGRQFSNSRSEMNVSTLELGDSALYLCASALGQASFYEQYFGPGTRLTVT.

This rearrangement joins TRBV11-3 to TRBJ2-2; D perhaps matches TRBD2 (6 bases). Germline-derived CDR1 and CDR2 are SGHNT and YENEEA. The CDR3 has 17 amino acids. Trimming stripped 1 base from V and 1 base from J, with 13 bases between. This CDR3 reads CASSLVFSGWNTGELFF. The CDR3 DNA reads TGTGCCAGCAGCTTAGTCTTCAGCGGGTGGAACACCGGGGAGCTGTTTTTT. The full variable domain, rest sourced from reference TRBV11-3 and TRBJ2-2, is EAGVVQSPRYKIIEKKQPVAFWCNPISGHNTLYWYLQNLGQGPELLIRYENEEAVDDSQLPKDRFSAERLKGVDSTLKIQPAELGDSAVYLCASSLVFSGWNTGELFFGEGSRLTVL.

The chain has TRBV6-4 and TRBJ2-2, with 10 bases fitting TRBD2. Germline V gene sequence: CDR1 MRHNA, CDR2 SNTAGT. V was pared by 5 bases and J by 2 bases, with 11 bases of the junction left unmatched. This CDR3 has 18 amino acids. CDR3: CASSSKAGGPYNTGELFF. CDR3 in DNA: TGTGCCAGCAGTTCCAAAGCGGGGGGGCCGTATAACACCGGGGAGCTGTTTTTT.

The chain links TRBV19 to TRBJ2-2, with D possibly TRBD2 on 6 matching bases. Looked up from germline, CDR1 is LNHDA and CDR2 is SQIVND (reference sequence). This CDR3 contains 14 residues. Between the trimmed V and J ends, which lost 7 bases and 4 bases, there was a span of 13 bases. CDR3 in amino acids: CASKGRERTGELFF. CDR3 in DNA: TGTGCCAGTAAAGGACGGGAGCGCACCGGGGAGCTGTTTTTT.

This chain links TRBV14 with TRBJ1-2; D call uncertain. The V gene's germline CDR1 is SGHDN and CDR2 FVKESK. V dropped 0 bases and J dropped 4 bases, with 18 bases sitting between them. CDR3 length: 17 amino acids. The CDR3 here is CASSQDAGSFNPYGYTF. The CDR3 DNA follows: TGTGCCAGCAGCCAAGATGCGGGGTCCTTTAATCCCTATGGCTACACCTTC.

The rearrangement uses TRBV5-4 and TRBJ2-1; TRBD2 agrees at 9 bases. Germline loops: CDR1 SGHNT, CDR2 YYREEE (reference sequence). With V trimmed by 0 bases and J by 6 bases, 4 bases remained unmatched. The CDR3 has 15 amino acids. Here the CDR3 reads CASSLVLAGLNEQFF. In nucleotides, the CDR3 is TGTGCCAGCAGCTTGGTTCTAGCGGGACTCAATGAGCAGTTCTTC.

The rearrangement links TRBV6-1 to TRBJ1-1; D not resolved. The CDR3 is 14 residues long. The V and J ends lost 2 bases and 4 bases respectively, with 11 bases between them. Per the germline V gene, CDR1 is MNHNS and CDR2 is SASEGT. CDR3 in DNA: TGTGCCAGCAGTGAACAGTTCGGGTCCACTGAAGCTTTCTTT. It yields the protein CASSEQFGSTEAFF.

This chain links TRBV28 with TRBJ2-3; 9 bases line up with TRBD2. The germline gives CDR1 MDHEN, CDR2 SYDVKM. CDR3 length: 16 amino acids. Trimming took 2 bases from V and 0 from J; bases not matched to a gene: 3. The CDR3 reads CASSLAGGSSTDTQYF. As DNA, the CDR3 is TGTGCCAGCAGTTTAGCGGGAGGGAGTAGCACAGATACGCAGTATTTT.

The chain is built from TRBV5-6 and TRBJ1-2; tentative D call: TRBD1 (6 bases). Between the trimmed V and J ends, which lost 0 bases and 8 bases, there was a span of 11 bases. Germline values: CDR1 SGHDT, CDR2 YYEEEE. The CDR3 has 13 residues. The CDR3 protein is CASSLGGGRGYTF. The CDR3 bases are TGTGCCAGCAGCTTGGGCGGGGGCCGGGGCTACACCTTC.

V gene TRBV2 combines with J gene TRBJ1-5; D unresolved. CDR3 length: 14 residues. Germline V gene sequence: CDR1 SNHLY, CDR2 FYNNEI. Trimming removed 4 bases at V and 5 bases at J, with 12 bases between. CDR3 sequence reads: CASSVDGAYQPQHF. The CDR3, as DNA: TGTGCCAGCAGTGTTGACGGAGCCTATCAGCCCCAGCATTTT.

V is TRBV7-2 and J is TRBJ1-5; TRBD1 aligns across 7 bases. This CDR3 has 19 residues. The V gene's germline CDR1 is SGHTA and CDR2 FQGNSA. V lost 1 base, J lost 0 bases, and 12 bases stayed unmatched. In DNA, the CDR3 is TGTGCCAGCAGCTTAGTCCAAGGGGGCGGCTCTTTTAGCAATCAGCCCCAGCATTTT. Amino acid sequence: CASSLVQGGGSFSNQPQHF.

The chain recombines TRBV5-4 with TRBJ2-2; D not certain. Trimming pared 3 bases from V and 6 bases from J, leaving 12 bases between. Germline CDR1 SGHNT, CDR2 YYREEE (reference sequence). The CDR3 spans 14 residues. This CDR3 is CASSSPTLPGELFF. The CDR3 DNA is TGTGCCAGCAGCTCGCCGACACTCCCCGGGGAGCTGTTTTTT.

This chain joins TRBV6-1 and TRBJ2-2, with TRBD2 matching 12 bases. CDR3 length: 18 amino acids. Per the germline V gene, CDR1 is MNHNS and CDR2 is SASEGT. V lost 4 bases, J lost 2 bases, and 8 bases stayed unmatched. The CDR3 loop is CASSVTSGGSRNTGELFF. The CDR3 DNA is TGTGCCAGCAGTGTGACTAGCGGGGGCTCTCGAAACACCGGGGAGCTGTTTTTT.

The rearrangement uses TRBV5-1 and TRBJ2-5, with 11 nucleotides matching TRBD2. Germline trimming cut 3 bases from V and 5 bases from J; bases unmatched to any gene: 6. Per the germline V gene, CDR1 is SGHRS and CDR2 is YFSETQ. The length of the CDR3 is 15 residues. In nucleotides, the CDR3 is TGCGCCAGCAGCTGGGGACTAGCGGTGGGGGAGACCCAGTACTTC. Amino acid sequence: CASSWGLAVGETQYF.

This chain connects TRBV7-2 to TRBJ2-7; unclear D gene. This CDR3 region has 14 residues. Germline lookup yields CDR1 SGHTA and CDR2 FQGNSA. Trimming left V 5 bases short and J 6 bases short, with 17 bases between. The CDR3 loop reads CASSQSPQRSEQYF. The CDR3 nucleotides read TGTGCCAGCAGCCAAAGTCCCCAGAGGTCCGAGCAGTACTTC.

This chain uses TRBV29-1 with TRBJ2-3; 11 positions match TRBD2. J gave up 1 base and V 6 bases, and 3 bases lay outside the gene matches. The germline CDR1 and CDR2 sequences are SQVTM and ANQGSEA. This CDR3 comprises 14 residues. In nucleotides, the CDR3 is TGCAGCGTCGCTAGCGGGAGGCGCACAGATACGCAGTATTTT. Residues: CSVASGRRTDTQYF.

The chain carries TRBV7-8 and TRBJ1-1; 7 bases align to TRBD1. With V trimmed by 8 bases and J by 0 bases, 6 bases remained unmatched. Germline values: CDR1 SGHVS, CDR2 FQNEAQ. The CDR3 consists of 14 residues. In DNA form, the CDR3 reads TGTGCCAGCGTGCCTGGACAGGTGAACACTGAAGCTTTCTTT. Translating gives CASVPGQVNTEAFF.

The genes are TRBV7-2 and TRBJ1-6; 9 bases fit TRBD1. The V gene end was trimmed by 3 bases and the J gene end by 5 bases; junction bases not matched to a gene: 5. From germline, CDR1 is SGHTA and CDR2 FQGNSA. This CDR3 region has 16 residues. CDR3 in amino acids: CASSLNGQGNNSPLHF. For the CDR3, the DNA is TGTGCCAGCAGCTTGAACGGACAGGGGAATAATTCACCCCTCCACTTT.

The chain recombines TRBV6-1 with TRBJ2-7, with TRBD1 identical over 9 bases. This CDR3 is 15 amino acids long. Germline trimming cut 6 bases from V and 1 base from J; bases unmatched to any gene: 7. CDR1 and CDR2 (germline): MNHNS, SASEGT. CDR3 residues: CASSATGGRSYEQYF. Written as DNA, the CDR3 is TGTGCCAGCAGCGCGACAGGGGGTCGTTCCTACGAGCAGTACTTC.

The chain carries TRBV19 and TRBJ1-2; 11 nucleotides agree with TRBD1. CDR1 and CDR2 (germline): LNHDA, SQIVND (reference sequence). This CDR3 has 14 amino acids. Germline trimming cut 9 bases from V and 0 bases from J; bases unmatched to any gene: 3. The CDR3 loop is CASRGQGANYGYTF. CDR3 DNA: TGTGCCAGCCGGGGACAGGGGGCTAACTATGGCTACACCTTC.